This TCR beta chain comes out of a study of response to subunit inactivated influenza vaccine. General study results and limits: There was a suggestion from the authors that each seasonal influenza vaccination recruits few new T cells.

Comment on this clonotype: Its target is unknown.

The CDR3 extends over 16 amino acids. Losses at the gene ends were 5 bases for V and 7 bases for J; bases not matched to a gene: 8. TCRdb re-analysed the RT-PCR reads in MiXCR, keeping a single row per CDR3 protein. This sample yields 500,000 to 750,000 distinct CDR3 sequences, of which around 15% are seen a single time; 11% belongs to the top ten. This clonotype was obtained from a man between 50 and 59 years old who received an inactivated influenza vaccine. The genes are TRBV12-3 or TRBV12-4 and TRBJ2-1; the match to TRBD2 covers 13 bases. Sequenced material: PBMCs from blood, taken about 12 days after vaccination. The chain's CDR3 is CASSTSGRALGNEQFF. The CDR3 nucleotides are TGTGCCAGCAGTACTAGCGGGAGGGCCCTCGGGAATGAGCAGTTCTTC.